This T cell receptor (beta chain) was recovered during a study of blood T cells in healthy people across ages. Study-wide findings and caveats: Researchers judged that diversity estimates from one million T cells fell short of true values. Strong correlation existed between TCR beta diversity and naive T cell percentage.

For the second PCR, which ran for about 6 to 12 cycles, a sample-barcoded 5' primer and a J-beta primer mix were used. From the 5' RACE reads, TCRdb called clonotypes with MiXCR, one entry per CDR3 protein. Here the sample spans some 1.5 million distinct CDR3 sequences, roughly two fifths being singletons. CDR3 length: 14 residues. Germline V CDR1 and CDR2: KGHSH, LQKENI. V gave up 6 bases and J gave up 1 base, with 11 bases separating them. This clonotype was picked up a small number of times. Its target is unknown. The total RNA that was extracted per sample amounted to at least 5 micrograms. The gene calls are TRBV18 and TRBJ2-3, with D maybe TRBD1 (5 bases). The sequence was collected from a woman between 18 and 29 years old in good health. Specimen: blood. The CDR3, as DNA: TGTGCCAGCTCCCCTAAGACAGGCACAGATACGCAGTATTTT. It encodes CASSPKTGTDTQYF.